This T cell receptor (beta chain) was identified in a study of T-cell reconstitution after alpha-beta-depleted transplantation in children. Germline V gene data show CDR1 as KGHDR and CDR2 as SFDVKD. The CDR3 covers 17 residues. The V segment lost 4 bases and the J segment 2 bases; nucleotides outside the gene matches: 7. Study-level results: By one year post-transplant, T-cell counts and diversity largely arose from T cells that were newly produced. Diversity of TCRbeta at day 60 was high in some patients, arising from surviving recipient T cells and thymic progenitors. Two months or so post-transplant, alpha-beta T cells reportedly derived from several hundred expanded graft clones.

Unique molecular identifiers were incorporated into the prepared TCRbeta library. TCRdb called the PCR reads again in MiXCR, with one record for every CDR3 protein. The data hold about 60,000 distinct CDR3 sequences, with 44% observed a single time. As to this clonotype: Its antigen is still unknown.

The sample consisted of PBMCs, mostly from graft donor cells, taken 360 days after TCRalphabeta/CD19-depleted stem cell transplant. This receptor was taken from a male patient between 10 and 17 years old who had a stem cell transplant for acute lymphoblastic leukemia, so the T cells may come from the graft donor. The chain uses TRBV24-1 and TRBJ1-5; 10 bases agree with TRBD1. The CDR3 DNA follows: TGTGCCACCAGTGACCCTGGACAGGGGGAAGGCAATCAGCCCCAGCATTTT. The encoded protein is CATSDPGQGEGNQPQHF.